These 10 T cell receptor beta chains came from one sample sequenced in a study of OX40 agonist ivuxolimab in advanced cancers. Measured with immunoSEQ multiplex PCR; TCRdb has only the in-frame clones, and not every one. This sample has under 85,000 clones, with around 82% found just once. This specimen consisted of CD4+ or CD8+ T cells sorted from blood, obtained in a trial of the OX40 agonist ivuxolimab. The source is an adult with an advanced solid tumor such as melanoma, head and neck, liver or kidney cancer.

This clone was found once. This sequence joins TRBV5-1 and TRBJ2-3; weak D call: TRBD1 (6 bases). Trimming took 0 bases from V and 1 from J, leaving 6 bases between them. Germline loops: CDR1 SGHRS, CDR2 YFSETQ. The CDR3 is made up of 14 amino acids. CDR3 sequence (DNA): TGCGCCAGCAGCTTGGGGACAGGCACAGATACGCAGTATTTT. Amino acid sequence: CASSLGTGTDTQYF.

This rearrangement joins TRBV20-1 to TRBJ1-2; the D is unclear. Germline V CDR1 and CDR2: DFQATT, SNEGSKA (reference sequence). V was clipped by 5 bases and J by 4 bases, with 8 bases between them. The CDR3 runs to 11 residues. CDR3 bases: TGCAGTGCTTTTTCCCCCTATGGCTACACCTTC. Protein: CSAFSPYGYTF.

CDR3 loop: CAISTGQVGTVLFDTQYF. CDR3 sequence (DNA): TGTGCCATCAGCACCGGACAAGTGGGGACTGTTCTATTTGATACGCAGTATTTT. The gene calls are TRBV10-3 and TRBJ2-3, with D possibly being TRBD2 (6 bases). Trimming removed 6 bases from V and 6 bases from J, with 28 bases in between. The CDR3 covers 18 residues. Germline V CDR1 and CDR2: ENHRY, SYGVKD.

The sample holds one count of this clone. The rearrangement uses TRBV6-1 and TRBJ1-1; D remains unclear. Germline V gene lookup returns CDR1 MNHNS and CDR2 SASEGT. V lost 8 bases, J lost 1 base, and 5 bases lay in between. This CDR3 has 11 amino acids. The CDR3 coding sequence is TGTGCCAGCGAAGGGAACACTGAAGCTTTCTTT. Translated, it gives CASEGNTEAFF.

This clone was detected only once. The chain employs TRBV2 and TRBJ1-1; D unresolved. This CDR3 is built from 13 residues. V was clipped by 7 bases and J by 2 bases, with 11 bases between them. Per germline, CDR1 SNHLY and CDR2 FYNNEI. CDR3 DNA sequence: TGTGCCAGCACACCTGAATCCAACACTGAAGCTTTCTTT. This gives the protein CASTPESNTEAFF.

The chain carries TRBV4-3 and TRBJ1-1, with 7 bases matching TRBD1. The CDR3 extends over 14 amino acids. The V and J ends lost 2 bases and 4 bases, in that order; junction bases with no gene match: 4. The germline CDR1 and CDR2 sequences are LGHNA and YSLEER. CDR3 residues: CASSQPGQLTEAFF. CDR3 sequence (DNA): TGCGCCAGCAGCCAACCGGGACAGCTCACTGAAGCTTTCTTT.

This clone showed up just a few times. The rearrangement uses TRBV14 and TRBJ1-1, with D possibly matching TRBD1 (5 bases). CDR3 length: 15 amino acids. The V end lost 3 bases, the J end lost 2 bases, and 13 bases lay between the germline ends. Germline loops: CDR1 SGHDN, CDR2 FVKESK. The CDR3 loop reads CASSQGLGVNTEAFF. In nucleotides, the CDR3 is TGTGCCAGCAGCCAGGGGCTTGGGGTAAACACTGAAGCTTTCTTT.

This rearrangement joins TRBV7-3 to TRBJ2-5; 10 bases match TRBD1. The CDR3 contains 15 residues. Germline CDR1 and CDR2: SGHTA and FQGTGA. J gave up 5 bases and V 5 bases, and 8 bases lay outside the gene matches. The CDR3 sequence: CASSPRQGARETQYF. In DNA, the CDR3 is TGTGCCAGCAGCCCTAGACAGGGGGCGCGGGAGACCCAGTACTTC.

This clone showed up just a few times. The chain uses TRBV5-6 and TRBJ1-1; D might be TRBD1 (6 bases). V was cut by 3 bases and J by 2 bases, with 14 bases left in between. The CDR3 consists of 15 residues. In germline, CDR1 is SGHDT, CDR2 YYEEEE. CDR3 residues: CASSWETGFNTEAFF. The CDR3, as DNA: TGTGCCAGCAGCTGGGAGACAGGTTTTAACACTGAAGCTTTCTTT.

CDR3: CASSRYGQANEQFF. CDR3 DNA sequence: TGTGCCAGCAGCCGTTATGGACAGGCCAATGAGCAGTTCTTC. J is TRBJ2-1 and V is TRBV7-2, with 7 bases lining up with TRBD1. Germline lookup yields CDR1 SGHTA and CDR2 FQGNSA. The trim removed 5 bases at V and 6 bases at J, leaving 7 bases unmatched. CDR3 length equals 14 residues.